A selection of T cell receptor beta chains follows, all from one sample in a study of control samples from healthy donors and cancer patients. Here immunoSEQ multiplex PCR was the method, and the copy in TCRdb shows in-frame clones only, minus some. This sample has 100,000 or so clones, with roughly 92% found just once. Sequencing was carried out using blood. All receptors derive from a woman under 40 in good health. CDR3s include the opening cysteine and the closing phenylalanine or tryptophan. The order of the fields is D gene, V gene, clone size, J gene, CDR3 DNA, CDR3 protein. The D gene is left open where the match is weak. The size field is filled for only some rows; it gives once, few, many or a size class.

-	TRBV7-2	-	TRBJ2-5	TGTGCCAGCAGCTTAGTGCGGGCGGAGACCCAGTACTTC	CASSLVRAETQYF
-	TRBV3-1/TRBV3-2	-	TRBJ1-4	TGTGCCAGCAGCCAAACCCTGGCTTTTAATGAAAAACTGTTTTTT	CASSQTLAFNEKLFF
TRBD2	TRBV6-2/TRBV6-3	-	TRBJ2-1	TGTGCCAGCAGCTGGACTAGCGCCTCGAGCTCCTACAATGAGCAGTTCTTC	CASSWTSASSSYNEQFF
TRBD1	TRBV3-1/TRBV3-2	-	TRBJ2-3	TGTGCCAGCAGCTCGGGACAGGGGAGGGATACGCAGTATTTT	CASSSGQGRDTQYF
TRBD2	TRBV5-1	-	TRBJ2-1	TGCGCCAGCAGCTTGACCTCTAGCGGGTTCCATGAGCAGTTCTTC	CASSLTSSGFHEQFF
-	TRBV5-4	few	TRBJ1-2	TGTGCCAGCAGCTTGACTTTAGGCTTAAATGGCTACACCTTC	CASSLTLGLNGYTF
TRBD1	TRBV19	-	TRBJ2-7	TGTGCCAGTAGTGCGGCGACAGGGTTGTCCTACGAGCAGTACTTC	CASSAATGLSYEQYF
-	TRBV18	-	TRBJ1-5	TGTGCCAGCTCCTTTGACAGGATTGACAATCAGCCCCAGCATTTT	CASSFDRIDNQPQHF
-	TRBV29-1	-	TRBJ1-1	TGCAGCGTTGGACTTTTCCGGTACGCAGCTGAAGCTTTCTTT	CSVGLFRYAAEAFF
-	TRBV19	-	TRBJ2-2	TGTGCCAGTAGCCCCCGACAGGAGGACACCGGGGAGCTGTTTTTT	CASSPRQEDTGELFF
TRBD2	TRBV14	-	TRBJ2-1	TGTGCCAGCAGCCCTCGCCTAGCGGGAAGGCAGTTCTTC	CASSPRLAGRQFF
TRBD1	TRBV19	-	TRBJ1-5	TGTGCCAGTAGTTCACAGGGGGCGCGAGGCAATCAGCCCCAGCATTTT	CASSSQGARGNQPQHF
-	TRBV3-1/TRBV3-2	-	TRBJ1-3	TGTGCCAGCAGCCAGACTCGTGGGGTCCGTGGAAACACCATATATTTT	CASSQTRGVRGNTIYF
-	TRBV18	-	TRBJ2-1	TGTGCCAGCTCACCTGGCCGGATGGATGAGCAGTTCTTC	CASSPGRMDEQFF
-	TRBV29-1	once	TRBJ1-2	TGCAGCGCTACTTTCCCGAGCACTAACTATGGCTACACCTTC	CSATFPSTNYGYTF
TRBD2	TRBV6-5	-	TRBJ2-7	TGTGCCAGCAGGGTAGCGGGAACTAACTCCTACGAGCAGTACTTC	CASRVAGTNSYEQYF
-	TRBV5-8	-	TRBJ2-2	TGTGCCAGCAGCTTGGAAGGTTCCTACACCGGGGAGCTGTTTTTT	CASSLEGSYTGELFF
-	TRBV19	-	TRBJ1-3	TGTGCCAGTAGTATCCCGGGCAGCTCTGGAAACACCATATATTTT	CASSIPGSSGNTIYF
-	TRBV7-2	-	TRBJ2-2	TGTGCCAGCAGCTTAATACAGTACACCGGGGAGCTGTTTTTT	CASSLIQYTGELFF
-	TRBV24-1	-	TRBJ1-5	TGTGCCACCAGGGGGAGCGGGGGTAGCAATCAGCCCCAGCATTTT	CATRGSGGSNQPQHF
-	TRBV30	-	TRBJ2-1	TGTGCCTGGAGGGGGGTGGGGCGAGTCTTTGAGCAGTTCTTC	CAWRGVGRVFEQFF
-	TRBV15	-	TRBJ2-1	TGTGCCACCAGCCTGCAGGCGGGTTACAATGAGCAGTTCTTC	CATSLQAGYNEQFF
-	TRBV28	-	TRBJ2-7	TGTGCCAGTGGAAGTTTCGGGGGCGGTCATTACGAGCAGTACTTC	CASGSFGGGHYEQYF
TRBD2	TRBV6-4	-	TRBJ2-1	TGTGCCAGCAGTGACGGGACTAGCACCAATGAGCAGTTCTTC	CASSDGTSTNEQFF
TRBD2	TRBV6-6	once	TRBJ2-3	TGTGCCAGCAGCCGACTAGCTGCAGATACGCAGTATTTT	CASSRLAADTQYF
TRBD1	TRBV5-1	-	TRBJ2-1	TGCGCCAGCAGCTTAGGGACAGACTACAATGAGCAGTTCTTC	CASSLGTDYNEQFF
-	TRBV28	-	TRBJ1-3	TGTGCCAGCAGTTTATCGGGGATGACGAGCTCTGGAAACACCATATATTTT	CASSLSGMTSSGNTIYF
TRBD2	TRBV11-2	-	TRBJ2-1	TGTGCCAGCCAAACGGGACTAGCGGGAGGTGATGAGCAGTTCTTC	CASQTGLAGGDEQFF
-	TRBV7-9	-	TRBJ1-2	TGTGCCAGCAGCTTGGGTGGGGATGGCTACACCTTC	CASSLGGDGYTF
TRBD1	TRBV11-3	once	TRBJ2-2	TGTGCCAGCAGCTTACCTCCGGGACAGGGGGCTGGCGGGGAGCTGTTTTTT	CASSLPPGQGAGGELFF
-	TRBV6-1	-	TRBJ1-3	TGTGCCAGCAGTGAAGGCCCCAAACCTCCACACACCATATATTTT	CASSEGPKPPHTIYF
-	TRBV2	-	TRBJ2-5	TGTGCCAGCAGTGAATCGGTGGACGGTAGGACCCAGTACTTC	CASSESVDGRTQYF
TRBD1	TRBV11-2	-	TRBJ1-4	TGTGCCAGCAGCCCCCGGACAGGAACGGAAGGGAGTGAAAAACTGTTTTTT	CASSPRTGTEGSEKLFF
TRBD1	TRBV6-5	-	TRBJ2-2	TGTGCCAGCAGCAGGGACAGGGGTACCGGGGAGCTGTTTTTT	CASSRDRGTGELFF
-	TRBV7-2	-	TRBJ1-4	TGTGCCAGCAGCCCAGGGAATCCTAATGAAAAACTGTTTTTT	CASSPGNPNEKLFF
-	TRBV24-1	-	TRBJ2-7	TGTGCCACCAGTGAAGGGTCCTACGAGCAGTACTTC	CATSEGSYEQYF
-	TRBV30	-	TRBJ1-6	TGTGCCTGGAGTCACGTGGCCTATAATTCACCCCTCCACTTT	CAWSHVAYNSPLHF
-	TRBV4-1	once	TRBJ1-6	TGCGCCAGCAGCCAAGAAGGGGGATCTTATAATTCACCCCTCCACTTT	CASSQEGGSYNSPLHF
-	TRBV3-1/TRBV3-2	once	TRBJ1-1	TGTGCCAGCAGCCAAGGTAACAGAGGAACTGAAGCTTTCTTT	CASSQGNRGTEAFF
-	TRBV4-1	-	TRBJ2-7	TGCGCCAGCAGCTCATCCGGGACACCAACCTACGAGCAGTACTTC	CASSSSGTPTYEQYF
TRBD1	TRBV12-3/TRBV12-4	-	TRBJ1-4	TGTGCCAGCAGGATCAGGGGGGGGGAAAAACTGTTTTTT	CASRIRGGEKLFF
TRBD2	TRBV3-1/TRBV3-2	-	TRBJ2-3	TGTGCCAGCAGCCACAGCGGGGCCGCAGATACGCAGTATTTT	CASSHSGAADTQYF
TRBD1	TRBV6-5	once	TRBJ1-1	TGTGCCAGCAGCCTCCGGACAGGGGGAAACACTGAAGCTTTCTTT	CASSLRTGGNTEAFF
-	TRBV19	-	TRBJ1-5	TGTGCCACCTCGGAGGCGTATAGCAATCAGCCCCAGCATTTT	CATSEAYSNQPQHF
-	TRBV5-5	-	TRBJ2-7	TGTGCCAGCAGCGCCGACTGGGAGAGGGACGAGCAGTACTTC	CASSADWERDEQYF
TRBD2	TRBV6-1	-	TRBJ2-7	TGTGCCAGCAGTGAAGCGAGTGGCGGGGGGGCCTACGAGCAGTACTTC	CASSEASGGGAYEQYF
-	TRBV28	-	TRBJ1-2	TGTGCCAGCAGTATACCTTTGGGGGCTAACTATGGCTACACCTTC	CASSIPLGANYGYTF
-	TRBV7-6	-	TRBJ2-1	TGTGCCAGCAGCTCCGCGTCGATTAGCGGATACAATGAGCAGTTCTTC	CASSSASISGYNEQFF
-	TRBV18	-	TRBJ1-2	TGTGCCAGCTCACCACGGGCAGGGTCATATGGCTACACCTTC	CASSPRAGSYGYTF